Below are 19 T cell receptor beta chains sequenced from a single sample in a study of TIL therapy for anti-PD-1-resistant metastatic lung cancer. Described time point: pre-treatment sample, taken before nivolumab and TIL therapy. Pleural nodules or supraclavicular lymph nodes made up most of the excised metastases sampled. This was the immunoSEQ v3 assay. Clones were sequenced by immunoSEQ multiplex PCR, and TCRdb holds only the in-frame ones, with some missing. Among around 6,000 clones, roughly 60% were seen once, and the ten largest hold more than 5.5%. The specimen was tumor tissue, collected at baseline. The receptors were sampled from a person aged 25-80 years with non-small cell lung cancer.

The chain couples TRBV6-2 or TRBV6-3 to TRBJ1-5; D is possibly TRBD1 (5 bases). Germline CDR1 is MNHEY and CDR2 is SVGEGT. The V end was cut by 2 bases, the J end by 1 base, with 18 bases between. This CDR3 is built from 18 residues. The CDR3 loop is CASSYILPIGVSNQPQHF. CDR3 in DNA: TGTGCCAGCAGTTACATATTGCCGATAGGGGTAAGCAATCAGCCCCAGCATTTT.

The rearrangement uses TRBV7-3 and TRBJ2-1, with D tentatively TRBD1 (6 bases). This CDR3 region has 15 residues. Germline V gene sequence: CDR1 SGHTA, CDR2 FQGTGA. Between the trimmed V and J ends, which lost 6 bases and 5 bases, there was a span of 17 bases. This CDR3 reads CASRPGDPGDNEQFF. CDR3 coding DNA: TGTGCCAGCAGACCAGGGGACCCCGGGGACAATGAGCAGTTCTTC. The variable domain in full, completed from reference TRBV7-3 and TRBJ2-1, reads GAGVSQTPSNKVTEKGKYVELRCDPISGHTALYWYRQSLGQGPEFLIYFQGTGAADDSGLPNDRFFAVRPEGSVSTLKIQRTERGDSAVYLCASRPGDPGDNEQFFGPGTRLTVL.

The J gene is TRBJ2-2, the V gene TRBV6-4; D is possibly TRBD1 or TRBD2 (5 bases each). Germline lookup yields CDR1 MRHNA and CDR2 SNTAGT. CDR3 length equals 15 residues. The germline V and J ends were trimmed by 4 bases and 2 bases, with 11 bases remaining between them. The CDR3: CASSAGDGNTGELFF. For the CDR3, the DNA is TGTGCCAGCAGTGCTGGGGACGGTAACACCGGGGAGCTGTTTTTT.

The CDR3 reads CASSPGLVGTGELFF. The CDR3 nucleotides read TGTGCCAGCAGCCCGGGACTAGTAGGCACCGGGGAGCTGTTTTTT. The rearrangement links TRBV11-2 to TRBJ2-2; 8 bases map to TRBD2. The germline V gene has CDR1 SGHAT and CDR2 FQNNGV. The CDR3 has 15 residues. Trimming at V came to 5 bases and at J to 4 bases, leaving 6 bases not matched to a gene.

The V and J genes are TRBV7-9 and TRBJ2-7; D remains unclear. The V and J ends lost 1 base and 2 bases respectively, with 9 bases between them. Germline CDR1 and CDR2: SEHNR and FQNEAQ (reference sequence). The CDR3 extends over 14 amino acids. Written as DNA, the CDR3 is TGTGCCAGCAGCTTAGGTGGCGTCCCCTACGAGCAGTACTTC. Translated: CASSLGGVPYEQYF.

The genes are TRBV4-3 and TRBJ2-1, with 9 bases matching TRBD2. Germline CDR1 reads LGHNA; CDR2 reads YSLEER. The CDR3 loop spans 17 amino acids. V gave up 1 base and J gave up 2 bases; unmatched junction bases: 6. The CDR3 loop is CASSQAVAGGPYNEQFF. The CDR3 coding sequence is TGCGCCAGCAGCCAAGCGGTCGCGGGAGGGCCCTACAATGAGCAGTTCTTC.

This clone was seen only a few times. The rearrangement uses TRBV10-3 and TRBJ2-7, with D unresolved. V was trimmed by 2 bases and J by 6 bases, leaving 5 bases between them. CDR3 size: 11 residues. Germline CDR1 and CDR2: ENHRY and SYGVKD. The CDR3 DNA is TGTGCCATCAGTGAGACGGGCGAGCAGTACTTC. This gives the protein CAISETGEQYF.

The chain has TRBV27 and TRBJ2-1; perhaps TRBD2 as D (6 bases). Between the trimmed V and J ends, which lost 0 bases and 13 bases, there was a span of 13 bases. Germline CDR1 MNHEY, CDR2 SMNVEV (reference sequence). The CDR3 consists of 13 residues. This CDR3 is CASSLSVGLPQFF. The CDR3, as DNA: TGTGCCAGCAGTTTATCTGTGGGACTCCCTCAGTTCTTC.

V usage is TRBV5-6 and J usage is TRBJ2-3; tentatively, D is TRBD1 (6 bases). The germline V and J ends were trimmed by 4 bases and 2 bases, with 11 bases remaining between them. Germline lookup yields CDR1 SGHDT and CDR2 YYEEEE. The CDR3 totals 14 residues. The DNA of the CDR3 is TGTGCCAGCAGCGGCTGGGACAACACAGATACGCAGTATTTT. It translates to CASSGWDNTDTQYF.

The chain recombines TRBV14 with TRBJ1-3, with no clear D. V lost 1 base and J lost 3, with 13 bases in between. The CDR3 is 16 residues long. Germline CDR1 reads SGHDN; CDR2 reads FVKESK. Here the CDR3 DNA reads TGTGCCAGCAGCCAAGTTGGAGGGCCCTTTGGAAACACCATATATTTT. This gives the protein CASSQVGGPFGNTIYF.

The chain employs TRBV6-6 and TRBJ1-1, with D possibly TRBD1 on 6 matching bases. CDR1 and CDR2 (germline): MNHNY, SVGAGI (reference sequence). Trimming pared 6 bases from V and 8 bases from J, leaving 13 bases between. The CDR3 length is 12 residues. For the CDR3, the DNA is TGTGCCAGCAGCTGGGACACCATGGAAGCTTTCTTT. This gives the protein CASSWDTMEAFF.

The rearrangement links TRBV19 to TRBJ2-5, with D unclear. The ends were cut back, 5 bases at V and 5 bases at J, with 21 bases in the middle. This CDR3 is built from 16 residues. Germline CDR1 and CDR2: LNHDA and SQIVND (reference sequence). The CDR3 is CASSARPPRAGETQYF. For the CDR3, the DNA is TGTGCCAGTAGTGCCCGCCCCCCCCGGGCCGGGGAGACCCAGTACTTC.

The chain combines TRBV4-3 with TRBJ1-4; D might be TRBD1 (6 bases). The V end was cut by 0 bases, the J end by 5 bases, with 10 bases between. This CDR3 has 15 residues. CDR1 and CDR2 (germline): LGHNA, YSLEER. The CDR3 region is CASSQEGQTNEKLFF. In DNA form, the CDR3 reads TGCGCCAGCAGCCAAGAGGGACAAACCAATGAAAAACTGTTTTTT.

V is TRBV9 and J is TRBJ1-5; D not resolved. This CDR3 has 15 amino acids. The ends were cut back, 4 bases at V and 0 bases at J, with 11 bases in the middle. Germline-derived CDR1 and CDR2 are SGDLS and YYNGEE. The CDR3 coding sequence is TGTGCCAGCAGCAAGTCAGCTTATAGCAATCAGCCCCAGCATTTT. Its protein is CASSKSAYSNQPQHF.

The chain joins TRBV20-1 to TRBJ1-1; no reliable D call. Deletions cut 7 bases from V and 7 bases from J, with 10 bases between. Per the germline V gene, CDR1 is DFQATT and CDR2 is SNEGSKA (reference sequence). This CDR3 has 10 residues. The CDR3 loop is CSGQGIEAFF. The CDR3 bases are TGCAGTGGCCAAGGCATTGAAGCTTTCTTT.

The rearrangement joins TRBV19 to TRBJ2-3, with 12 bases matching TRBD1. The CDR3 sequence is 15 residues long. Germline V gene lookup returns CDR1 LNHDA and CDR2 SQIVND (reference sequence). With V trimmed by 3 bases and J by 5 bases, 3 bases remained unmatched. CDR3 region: CASSIRDRGLDTQYF. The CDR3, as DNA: TGTGCCAGTAGTATTCGGGACAGGGGGCTAGATACGCAGTATTTT.

CDR3 sequence reads: CASSQDPGLAGVGDEQFF. The CDR3 DNA follows: TGCGCCAGCAGCCAAGATCCTGGACTAGCGGGAGTGGGGGATGAGCAGTTCTTC. The chain is built from TRBV4-1 and TRBJ2-1; TRBD2 agrees at 13 bases. The germline V gene encodes CDR1 MGHRA and CDR2 YSYEKL. The CDR3 has 18 residues. V dropped 0 bases and J dropped 8; count of bases not matched to a gene: 10.

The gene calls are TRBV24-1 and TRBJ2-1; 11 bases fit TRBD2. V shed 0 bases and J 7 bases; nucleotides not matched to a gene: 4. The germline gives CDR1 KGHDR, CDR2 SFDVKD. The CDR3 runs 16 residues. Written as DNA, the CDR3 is TGTGCCACCAGTGATTTGACTAGCGGGAGATTGAATGAGCAGTTCTTC. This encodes CATSDLTSGRLNEQFF.

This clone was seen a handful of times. The CDR3 reads CASSERLGQDEAFF. CDR3 DNA: TGTGCCAGCAGTGAAAGATTGGGGCAGGATGAAGCTTTCTTT. The rearrangement joins TRBV2 to TRBJ1-1, with D perhaps matching TRBD1 (5 bases). The CDR3 is 14 amino acids. V lost 2 bases and J 7 bases, leaving 14 bases between the germline ends. Germline lookup yields CDR1 SNHLY and CDR2 FYNNEI.